One TCR beta chain is described in this entry. The data derive from a study of graft-versus-host responses after intestinal transplantation. Germline values: CDR1 SGHTA, CDR2 FQGTGA. V was shortened by 4 bases and J by 5 bases, with 11 bases between the two germline ends. This CDR3 contains 13 residues. TCRdb's copy holds only in-frame clones and misses some; the assay was immunoSEQ multiplex PCR. The sample has some 8,000 clones, approximately 30% seen once; the top ten hold around 5.8%. General study points: Early HvG declines after transplant were associated with peak circulating GvH clone levels. Allografts carried high graft-versus-host to host-versus-graft clonal ratios in patients having graft-donor T cell macrochimerism.

Proliferating CFSE-low CD3+CD4+ and CD3+CD8+ responders were sorted post-reaction. The sequenced sample was alloreactive CD4+ T cells from a mixed lymphocyte reaction culture, obtained before intestinal transplant. As for subset: CFSE-low proliferating T cells sorted from roughly 6-day pre-transplant mixed lymphocyte reaction (GvH or HvG direction). The rearrangement uses TRBV7-3 and TRBJ2-5; possibly TRBD2 for D (6 bases). This receptor was taken from a human patient who received an intestinal transplant. CDR3 region: CASSSRLGETQYF. The CDR3 DNA is TGTGCCAGCAGCTCCCGACTAGGGGAGACCCAGTACTTC.